Sequencing of this T cell receptor (beta chain) was carried out in a study of cytomegalovirus exposure and HLA in healthy donors. Study-wide results and limits: One cluster of highly shared sequence variants probably arose as a sequencing artifact.

PCR employed 60 Vbeta and 13 Jbeta primers. The data were produced by immunoSEQ multiplex PCR, yet TCRdb's version contains in-frame clones alone and is incomplete. The sample has about 120,000 clones; over 70% are singletons. With respect to this clone: Its antigen is still unknown.

This TCR was sampled from a woman in her thirties or forties in good health and CMV-seropositive. Material for sequencing was PBMCs.

CDR3 in amino acids: CASSVERTGGFGYTF. The CDR3 nucleotides read TGTGCCAGCAGCGTAGAGCGGACAGGGGGCTTTGGCTACACCTTC. The J gene is TRBJ1-2, the V gene TRBV9; TRBD1 matches at 11 bases. The germline V gene encodes CDR1 SGDLS and CDR2 YYNGEE. CDR3 length equals 15 residues. V shed 0 bases, J shed 7 bases, and the junction held 5 bases outside the gene matches.